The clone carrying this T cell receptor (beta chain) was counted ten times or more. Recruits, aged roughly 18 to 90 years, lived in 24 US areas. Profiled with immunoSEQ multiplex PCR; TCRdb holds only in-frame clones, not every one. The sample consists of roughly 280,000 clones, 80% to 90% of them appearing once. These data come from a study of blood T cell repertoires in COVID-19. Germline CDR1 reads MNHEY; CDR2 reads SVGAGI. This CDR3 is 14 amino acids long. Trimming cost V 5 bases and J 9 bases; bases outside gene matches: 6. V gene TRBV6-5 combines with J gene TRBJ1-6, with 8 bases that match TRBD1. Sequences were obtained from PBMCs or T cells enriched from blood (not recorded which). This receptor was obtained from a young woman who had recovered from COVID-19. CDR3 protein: CASSRTGKSSPLHF. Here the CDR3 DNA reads TGTGCCAGCAGTCGGACAGGGAAGTCTTCACCCCTCCACTTT.